The clone carrying this T cell receptor (beta chain) was seen just once. The CDR3 length is 14 residues. Per germline, CDR1 DFQATT and CDR2 SNEGSKA (reference sequence). Trimming took off 3 bases at V and 0 bases at J, with 11 bases between the two ends. The record originates from a study of blood T cell repertoires in COVID-19. Here immunoSEQ multiplex PCR was the method, and the copy in TCRdb shows in-frame clones only, minus some. The sample yields 150,000 to 200,000 clones, approximately 83% seen once. The sequenced sample was PBMCs or T cells enriched from blood (not recorded which). The chain has TRBV20-1 and TRBJ1-1, with a possible D match to TRBD1 (6 bases). This TCR derives from a woman aged 55-70 years who had recovered from COVID-19. In nucleotides, the CDR3 is TGCAGTGCTAGTCACAGGGTCATGAACACTGAAGCTTTCTTT. Its protein product is CSASHRVMNTEAFF.